Below are 2 T cell receptor beta chains sequenced from a single sample in a study of T-cell memory formation after mild COVID-19. From the 5' RACE reads, TCRdb called clonotypes with MiXCR, one entry per CDR3 protein. The sample lists roughly 250,000 distinct CDR3 sequences, about 16% seen once, with about 3.5% in the top ten. Material: PBMCs or a T cell subset sorted from them (not recorded which). The receptors shown here come from a man aged 18 to 30 who had mild COVID-19 (a few samples of this study predate the infection). Cell type and time point are not known.

This chain links TRBV6-1 with TRBJ1-6; 11 bases fit TRBD1. The germline CDR1 and CDR2 sequences are MNHNS and SASEGT. CDR3 length: 16 amino acids. J gave up 6 bases and V 7 bases, and 8 bases lay outside the gene matches. CDR3 protein: CASISGQGVGNSPLHF. CDR3 in DNA: TGTGCCAGCATCTCGGGACAGGGGGTCGGTAATTCACCCCTCCACTTT.

The rearrangement uses TRBV7-8 and TRBJ2-7, with D hard to call. Looked up from germline, CDR1 is SGHVS and CDR2 is FQNEAQ. V lost 5 bases to trimming and J lost 5 bases, with 16 bases between them. The CDR3 is 14 residues long. The CDR3 DNA is TGTGCCAGCAGCCCAGAGTGGGGTTCCAACGAGCAGTACTTC. The encoded protein is CASSPEWGSNEQYF.